This T cell receptor beta chain originates from a study of cytotoxic CD8 clonotypes in ibrutinib-treated CLL. Study-level findings and limits: Collection times varied between progressing and sustained-remission patients.

The protocol was immunoSEQ multiplex PCR, while the TCRdb copy is restricted to in-frame clones and leaves out a portion. The profile shows 150,000 to 200,000 clones, roughly 90% of them singletons. The germline V gene encodes CDR1 SGHNT and CDR2 YENEEA. The CDR3 extends over 12 amino acids. Between the trimmed V and J ends, which lost 8 bases and 2 bases, there was a span of 9 bases. For this clone: Antigen unknown.

Here the sequenced sample was PBMCs, taken at disease progression, from a patient treated with ibrutinib. The sequence was obtained from a human donor with chronic lymphocytic leukemia. The chain recombines TRBV11-3 with TRBJ1-1, with D unclear. The chain's CDR3 is CASGYANTEAFF. DNA of the CDR3: TGTGCCAGCGGGTACGCTAACACTGAAGCTTTCTTT.